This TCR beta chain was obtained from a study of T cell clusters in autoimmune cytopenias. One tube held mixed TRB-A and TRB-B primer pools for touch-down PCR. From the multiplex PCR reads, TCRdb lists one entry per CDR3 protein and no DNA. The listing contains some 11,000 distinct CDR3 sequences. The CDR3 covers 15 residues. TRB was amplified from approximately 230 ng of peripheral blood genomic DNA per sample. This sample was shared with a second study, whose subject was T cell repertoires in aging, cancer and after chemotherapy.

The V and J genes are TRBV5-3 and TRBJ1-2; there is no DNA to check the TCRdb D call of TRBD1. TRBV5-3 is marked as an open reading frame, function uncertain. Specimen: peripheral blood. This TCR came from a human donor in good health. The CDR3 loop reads CARSLGDRGTTGYTF.